A selection of T cell receptor beta chains follows, all from one sample in a study of patients with pleural tuberculosis. Using its own MiXCR run on the reads, TCRdb lists one record per CDR3 protein. The data show around 50,000 distinct CDR3 sequences, 6% to 9.5% seen once. The origin of the receptors is a human donor with pleural tuberculosis. The CDR3 runs from the conserved cysteine through the conserved F or W. Fields, in order: CDR3 DNA, CDR3 protein, V gene, D gene, J gene, clone size. A D gene is named only where the DNA matches it firmly. Where a row states a size, it is once, few, many or the class of an expanded clone; other rows omit it.

CDR3nt: TGTGCCAGCAGTCCCGAGGGGACTAGCGACGATGAGCAGTTCTTC
CDR3aa: CASSPEGTSDDEQFF
v_gene: TRBV12-3/TRBV12-4
d_gene: TRBD2
j_gene: TRBJ2-1
abundance: many

CDR3nt: TGCAGAAGGATTGGACAGGGGGAAGCCGAGCAGTACTTC
CDR3aa: CRRIGQGEAEQYF
v_gene: TRBV20-1
d_gene: TRBD1
j_gene: TRBJ2-7
abundance: many

CDR3nt: TGTGCCAGCAGGGGGACAGGGTATCAGCCCCAGCATTTT
CDR3aa: CASRGTGYQPQHF
v_gene: TRBV2
d_gene: TRBD1
j_gene: TRBJ1-5
abundance: many

CDR3nt: TGTGCCAGCAGCCGGGAGGGGCTGGGCACTGAAGCTTTCTTT
CDR3aa: CASSREGLGTEAFF
v_gene: TRBV11-2
d_gene: NA
j_gene: TRBJ1-1
abundance: many

CDR3nt: TGTGCCAGCAGGGAAGGACAGCTTCGGGAAAAACTGTTTTTT
CDR3aa: CASREGQLREKLFF
v_gene: TRBV2
d_gene: NA
j_gene: TRBJ1-4
abundance: many

CDR3nt: TGTGCCAGCAGTCGGACTGATCGCGACGGCTACACCTTC
CDR3aa: CASSRTDRDGYTF
v_gene: TRBV27
d_gene: NA
j_gene: TRBJ1-2
abundance: many

CDR3nt: TGTGCCGGCCCCCGGGACAGGGCTAATCAGCCCCAGCATTTT
CDR3aa: CAGPRDRANQPQHF
v_gene: TRBV30
d_gene: TRBD1
j_gene: TRBJ1-5
abundance: few

CDR3nt: TGTGCCACCAGTGACGAAGGATTCGGGGAGCTGTTTTTT
CDR3aa: CATSDEGFGELFF
v_gene: TRBV24-1
d_gene: NA
j_gene: TRBJ2-2
abundance: many

CDR3nt: TGTGCCAGCACCCGGGACTATGTCTACAATGAGCAGTTCTTC
CDR3aa: CASTRDYVYNEQFF
v_gene: TRBV2
d_gene: TRBD2
j_gene: TRBJ2-1
abundance: many

CDR3nt: TGTGCCTGGAGGATAGCGGGAGGCCCCCCTGAGCAGTTCTTC
CDR3aa: CAWRIAGGPPEQFF
v_gene: TRBV30
d_gene: TRBD2
j_gene: TRBJ2-1
abundance: NA

CDR3nt: TGTGCCGCCAGCAGAGGACTAGGAGAAACAGATACGCAGTATTTT
CDR3aa: CAASRGLGETDTQYF
v_gene: TRBV15
d_gene: TRBD2
j_gene: TRBJ2-3
abundance: NA

CDR3nt: TGCGCCAGCAGCCTCCCGGGGAACACTGAAGCTTTCTTT
CDR3aa: CASSLPGNTEAFF
v_gene: TRBV5-1
d_gene: NA
j_gene: TRBJ1-1
abundance: many

CDR3nt: TGCGCCAGCAGCCTTAGCGGGAGCTCCTACAATGAGCAGTTCTTC
CDR3aa: CASSLSGSSYNEQFF
v_gene: TRBV4-1
d_gene: TRBD2
j_gene: TRBJ2-1
abundance: many

CDR3nt: TGTGCCAGCAGCCTTGATCAGAGTGGCCCAGATACGCAGTATTTT
CDR3aa: CASSLDQSGPDTQYF
v_gene: TRBV11-2
d_gene: NA
j_gene: TRBJ2-3
abundance: many

CDR3nt: TGTGCCACCAGTGATTTGACAGGGAATGGCTACACCTTC
CDR3aa: CATSDLTGNGYTF
v_gene: TRBV24-1
d_gene: NA
j_gene: TRBJ1-2
abundance: many

CDR3nt: TGTGCCTGGGGAGAACTAGGCAATGAGCAGTTCTTC
CDR3aa: CAWGELGNEQFF
v_gene: TRBV30
d_gene: NA
j_gene: TRBJ2-1
abundance: NA

CDR3nt: TGTGCCACCCTTACTCGGCCTCAAGAGACCCAGTACTTC
CDR3aa: CATLTRPQETQYF
v_gene: TRBV6-5
d_gene: NA
j_gene: TRBJ2-5
abundance: many

CDR3nt: TGTGCCAGCAGTATAGGGTCCGCCGAGCAGTACTTC
CDR3aa: CASSIGSAEQYF
v_gene: TRBV27
d_gene: NA
j_gene: TRBJ2-7
abundance: many

CDR3nt: TGTGCCAGCTCACCACCCAACACGGGAGAAAGCAATGAGCAGTTCTTC
CDR3aa: CASSPPNTGESNEQFF
v_gene: TRBV18
d_gene: NA
j_gene: TRBJ2-1
abundance: many

CDR3nt: TGTGCCAGCAGCTCACAGGAGGAGGGGAAACTGTTTTTT
CDR3aa: CASSSQEEGKLFF
v_gene: TRBV5-4
d_gene: NA
j_gene: TRBJ1-4
abundance: few

CDR3nt: TGTGCCAGCAGCTTAGGGGCCCAGCCCCAGCATTTT
CDR3aa: CASSLGAQPQHF
v_gene: TRBV11-1
d_gene: NA
j_gene: TRBJ1-5
abundance: many

CDR3nt: TGTGCCAGCAGCATACTAGCGGACAAAACGTTTGCTCATACGCAGTATTTT
CDR3aa: CASSILADKTFAHTQYF
v_gene: TRBV11-1
d_gene: TRBD2
j_gene: TRBJ2-3
abundance: many

CDR3nt: TGTGCCAGCAGCCAACTGGTCTACACTGAAGCTTTCTTT
CDR3aa: CASSQLVYTEAFF
v_gene: TRBV14
d_gene: NA
j_gene: TRBJ1-1
abundance: many

CDR3nt: TGTGCCAGCAGTGCTGGGACTAGCGGTTACAATGAGCAGTTCTTC
CDR3aa: CASSAGTSGYNEQFF
v_gene: TRBV25-1
d_gene: TRBD2
j_gene: TRBJ2-1
abundance: few

CDR3nt: TGTGCCAGCTCGCACCGGGACACCACCTACAATGAGCAGTTCTTC
CDR3aa: CASSHRDTTYNEQFF
v_gene: TRBV18
d_gene: NA
j_gene: TRBJ2-1
abundance: many

CDR3nt: TGTGCCAGCAGCTTAGGCCAAGTTGGTGGAGAGACCCAGTACTTC
CDR3aa: CASSLGQVGGETQYF
v_gene: TRBV11-1
d_gene: NA
j_gene: TRBJ2-5
abundance: many

CDR3nt: TGTGCCAGCAGCTTAGCTGGGGGAACTAGCTACAATGAGCAGTTCTTC
CDR3aa: CASSLAGGTSYNEQFF
v_gene: TRBV11-1
d_gene: NA
j_gene: TRBJ2-1
abundance: large

CDR3nt: TGTGCCAGCAGTTTAAACAGGGGGCGTGGGACAGATACGCAGTATTTT
CDR3aa: CASSLNRGRGTDTQYF
v_gene: TRBV12-3/TRBV12-4
d_gene: TRBD1
j_gene: TRBJ2-3
abundance: many

CDR3nt: TGTGCCAGCAGCCAGGACAGAAACACCATATATTTT
CDR3aa: CASSQDRNTIYF
v_gene: TRBV6-1
d_gene: NA
j_gene: TRBJ1-3
abundance: many

CDR3nt: TGCAGTGTCGCTGACAGGCCGAACACTGAAGCTTTCTTT
CDR3aa: CSVADRPNTEAFF
v_gene: TRBV20-1
d_gene: NA
j_gene: TRBJ1-1
abundance: many

CDR3nt: TGTGCCAGCAGTTTTTGGCTGAACACTGAAGCTTTCTTT
CDR3aa: CASSFWLNTEAFF
v_gene: TRBV27
d_gene: NA
j_gene: TRBJ1-1
abundance: many

CDR3nt: TGTGCCAGCAGCGAAACAGTTTGGAGGGAGACCCAGTACTTC
CDR3aa: CASSETVWRETQYF
v_gene: TRBV12-3/TRBV12-4
d_gene: NA
j_gene: TRBJ2-5
abundance: NA

CDR3nt: TGCAGCGTTGATTTAGATAGCGGAGACAATGAGCAGTTCTTC
CDR3aa: CSVDLDSGDNEQFF
v_gene: TRBV29-1
d_gene: NA
j_gene: TRBJ2-1
abundance: NA

CDR3nt: TGCAGTCCCAAGCGGGAGGCGGTCAATGAGCAGTTCTTC
CDR3aa: CSPKREAVNEQFF
v_gene: TRBV20-1
d_gene: TRBD2
j_gene: TRBJ2-1
abundance: many

CDR3nt: TGTGCCAGCAGTTATGAACAGGCCATTCAGTACTTC
CDR3aa: CASSYEQAIQYF
v_gene: TRBV6-2/TRBV6-3
d_gene: NA
j_gene: TRBJ2-4
abundance: many

CDR3nt: TGTGCCAGCAGTTACTCGACAATGGGACACGGCTTCTACGAGCAGTACTTC
CDR3aa: CASSYSTMGHGFYEQYF
v_gene: TRBV6-2/TRBV6-3
d_gene: NA
j_gene: TRBJ2-7
abundance: many

CDR3nt: TGTGCCATCCACAGGGTGCCCGGGGAGCTGTTTTTT
CDR3aa: CAIHRVPGELFF
v_gene: TRBV2
d_gene: NA
j_gene: TRBJ2-2
abundance: many

CDR3nt: TGCGCCAGCAGTGTTCGGACCGGGGAGCTGTTTTTT
CDR3aa: CASSVRTGELFF
v_gene: TRBV5-1
d_gene: NA
j_gene: TRBJ2-2
abundance: NA

CDR3nt: TGTGCCAGCAGCGTACACGGGATAATTTCAGAGACCCAGTACTTC
CDR3aa: CASSVHGIISETQYF
v_gene: TRBV9
d_gene: NA
j_gene: TRBJ2-5
abundance: NA

CDR3nt: TGCAGCGTTGCCCAGGGCTCGACTGGAAACACCATATATTTT
CDR3aa: CSVAQGSTGNTIYF
v_gene: TRBV29-1
d_gene: NA
j_gene: TRBJ1-3
abundance: few